This paragraph covers one T cell receptor (beta chain) sequence. This entry is derived from a study of early T cells in non-severe SARS-CoV-2 infection. Separate cDNA molecules each had unique molecular identifiers attached to them. Each CDR3 protein gets one entry after TCRdb re-called the 5' RACE reads with MiXCR. The sample yields about 70,000 distinct CDR3 sequences, approximately 11% seen once. The clonotype originates from an adult who was a healthcare worker with PCR-confirmed SARS-CoV-2 infection or an uninfected control (not recorded which). The sample was whole blood, taken at baseline.

The CDR3 loop reads CASSYLDSLQETQYF. CDR3 nucleotides: TGTGCCAGCAGTTACTTGGACAGCCTCCAAGAGACCCAGTACTTC. The genes are TRBV6-6 and TRBJ2-5; D may be TRBD1 (6 bases). This CDR3 contains 15 residues. V was clipped by 1 base and J by 1 base, with 10 bases between them. In germline, CDR1 is MNHNY, CDR2 SVGAGI (reference sequence).